This is a list of T cell receptor beta chains from one sample in a study of OX40 agonist ivuxolimab in advanced cancers. Clones were sequenced by immunoSEQ multiplex PCR, and TCRdb holds only the in-frame ones, with some missing. The sample has 65,000 to 95,000 clones, approximately 90% seen once. Sequences were derived from CD4+ or CD8+ T cells sorted from blood, sampled in a trial of the OX40 agonist ivuxolimab. These receptors were collected from an adult with an advanced solid tumor such as melanoma, head and neck, liver or kidney cancer. The CDR3 runs from the conserved cysteine through the conserved F or W. Each record gives: clone size, V gene, J gene, D gene, CDR3 protein, CDR3 DNA. A D gene is named only where the DNA matches it firmly. Size tells how often a clone was seen (once, few, many) or the class of an expanded clone, and some rows leave it out.

-	TRBV5-4	TRBJ2-7	-	CASSLGGVGGSYEQYF	TGTGCCAGCAGCTTGGGTGGGGTAGGTGGGTCCTACGAGCAGTACTTC
-	TRBV7-2	TRBJ2-2	-	CASSLQGIRELFF	TGTGCCAGCAGCTTACAGGGGATTAGGGAGCTGTTTTTT
-	TRBV27	TRBJ1-2	TRBD1	CASSLTLGTAALRYTF	TGTGCCAGCAGTTTGACTCTTGGGACAGCCGCCTTGAGGTACACCTTC
-	TRBV19	TRBJ2-1	TRBD2	CASSPRTSGYNEQFF	TGTGCCAGTAGTCCGAGGACTAGCGGTTACAATGAGCAGTTCTTC
once	TRBV29-1	TRBJ2-7	-	CSVASRVGIYEQYF	TGCAGCGTTGCCTCTAGGGTTGGGATCTACGAGCAGTACTTC
-	TRBV19	TRBJ2-1	-	CASRPAGPRRDEQFF	TGTGCCAGCCGACCCGCGGGCCCCCGGAGGGATGAGCAGTTCTTC
-	TRBV28	TRBJ1-5	-	CASSRLTTQPQHF	TGTGCCAGCAGCCGCCTTACGACTCAGCCCCAGCATTTT
-	TRBV30	TRBJ2-2	-	CAWSVGHESAELFF	TGTGCCTGGAGTGTCGGACATGAGTCCGCGGAGCTGTTTTTT
once	TRBV9	TRBJ2-7	-	CASSVGLNSYEQYF	TGTGCCAGCAGCGTAGGACTGAACTCCTACGAGCAGTACTTC
-	TRBV11-1	TRBJ1-1	-	CASSNSINTEAFF	TGTGCCAGCAGCAACAGCATAAACACTGAAGCTTTCTTT
-	TRBV2	TRBJ2-7	-	CASSEVRGYEQYF	TGTGCCAGCAGTGAGGTCCGTGGGTACGAGCAGTACTTC
once	TRBV10-3	TRBJ1-1	TRBD1	CAITAQGNMNTEAFF	TGTGCCATCACTGCACAGGGGAACATGAACACTGAAGCTTTCTTT
-	TRBV9	TRBJ2-3	-	CASSVGLRNTQYF	TGTGCCAGCAGCGTAGGTTTGAGAAATACGCAGTATTTT
-	TRBV30	TRBJ1-1	-	CAWSQGPVEAFF	TGTGCCTGGAGCCAGGGACCCGTTGAAGCTTTCTTT
-	TRBV7-9	TRBJ1-1	-	CASSQTGSGTEAFF	TGTGCCAGCAGCCAAACAGGGTCGGGCACTGAAGCTTTCTTT
-	TRBV6-1	TRBJ2-7	-	CASSETTGSQGHF	TGTGCCAGCAGTGAGACAACGGGATCGCAGGGCCACTTC
once	TRBV5-1	TRBJ1-5	-	CASSEQYSNQPQHF	TGCGCCAGCAGCGAACAGTATAGCAATCAGCCCCAGCATTTT
few	TRBV9	TRBJ1-2	-	CASSERGDYGYTF	TGTGCCAGCAGCGAAAGAGGGGACTATGGCTACACCTTC
few	TRBV27	TRBJ2-1	TRBD2	CASLKRLAGAKDNEQFF	TGTGCCAGCCTAAAGCGACTAGCGGGAGCGAAGGACAATGAGCAGTTCTTC
-	TRBV9	TRBJ2-3	TRBD2	CASSVAAGGTDTQYF	TGTGCCAGCAGCGTTGCAGCGGGGGGCACAGATACGCAGTATTTT
-	TRBV2	TRBJ2-3	-	CASSALGGTDTQYF	TGTGCCAGCAGTGCCCTGGGAGGCACAGATACGCAGTATTTT
-	TRBV5-1	TRBJ2-3	TRBD2	CASSRLAGGTDTQYF	TGCGCCAGCTCCCGACTAGCGGGGGGCACAGATACGCAGTATTTT
-	TRBV2	TRBJ2-6	-	CASIRSGANVLTF	TGTGCCAGCATTCGCTCTGGGGCCAACGTCCTGACTTTC
-	TRBV19	TRBJ2-3	TRBD2	CATSGGNTQYF	TGTGCCACCTCGGGGGGAAATACGCAGTATTTT
-	TRBV10-2	TRBJ2-7	TRBD2	CASSDLTGTSSYEQYF	TGCGCCAGCAGTGACTTAACCGGGACTAGTTCCTACGAGCAGTACTTC
-	TRBV4-1	TRBJ1-6	TRBD1	CASTIRIGRGPSPLHF	TGCGCCAGCACCATCCGGATCGGCAGGGGGCCTTCACCCCTCCACTTT
-	TRBV29-1	TRBJ1-1	-	CSGSGGGTEAFF	TGCAGCGGTAGCGGAGGGGGAACTGAAGCTTTCTTT
-	TRBV10-3	TRBJ1-4	TRBD1	CAISESTGGGEKLFF	TGTGCCATCAGTGAGTCGACAGGGGGAGGTGAAAAACTGTTTTTT
-	TRBV29-1	TRBJ2-1	-	CSVRQGLGEQFF	TGCAGCGTTAGACAGGGACTGGGGGAGCAGTTCTTC
-	TRBV2	TRBJ1-5	-	CASSVTGSPQHF	TGTGCCAGCAGTGTAACAGGGTCCCCCCAGCATTTT
-	TRBV5-4	TRBJ2-6	-	CASSLASGGANVLTF	TGTGCCAGCAGCTTGGCGTCGGGCGGGGCCAACGTCCTGACTTTC
-	TRBV7-6	TRBJ2-3	-	CASSASDGRGTDTQYF	TGTGCCAGCAGCGCCTCGGACGGTCGGGGCACAGATACGCAGTATTTT
once	TRBV15	TRBJ1-4	-	CATSRDRHPTPVGLFF	TGTGCCACCAGCAGAGATCGACACCCGACCCCGGTAGGTCTGTTTTTT
-	TRBV11-2	TRBJ2-1	TRBD1	CASSLFGQAYNEQFF	TGTGCCAGCAGCTTATTCGGACAGGCCTACAATGAGCAGTTCTTC
-	TRBV7-3	TRBJ1-2	-	CASSLREGYGYTF	TGTGCCAGCAGCTTAAGGGAAGGTTATGGCTACACCTTC
-	TRBV5-8	TRBJ1-1	TRBD1	CASSPYRGLLTEAFF	TGTGCCAGCAGCCCTTACAGGGGTCTATTAACTGAAGCTTTCTTT
-	TRBV27	TRBJ2-2	TRBD1	CASSVDRVSIGELFF	TGTGCCAGCAGTGTCGACAGGGTTTCTATCGGGGAGCTGTTTTTT
-	TRBV28	TRBJ1-5	-	CASSFTGIQPQHF	TGTGCCAGCAGTTTCACGGGGATACAGCCCCAGCATTTT
-	TRBV4-1	TRBJ1-4	-	CASSQDGTRGNEKLFF	TGCGCCAGCAGCCAAGATGGCACCAGGGGCAATGAAAAACTGTTTTTT
-	TRBV5-8	TRBJ1-3	-	CASSLTISGNTIYF	TGTGCCAGCAGCTTGACGATCTCTGGAAACACCATATATTTT
once	TRBV30	TRBJ2-7	TRBD2	CAWGPGRGVFYEQYF	TGTGCCTGGGGTCCCGGGAGGGGTGTGTTTTACGAGCAGTACTTC
-	TRBV19	TRBJ2-1	TRBD1	CASSFGTGGSTYNEQFF	TGTGCCAGTAGTTTTGGGACAGGGGGAAGTACCTACAATGAGCAGTTCTTC
-	TRBV30	TRBJ2-5	TRBD2	CAWEQGGLAQVLETQYF	TGTGCCTGGGAACAAGGTGGACTAGCCCAGGTTCTAGAGACCCAGTACTTC
-	TRBV27	TRBJ1-2	TRBD1	CASSLFATGGDYGYTF	TGTGCCAGCAGTTTATTCGCAACAGGGGGCGACTATGGCTACACCTTC
-	TRBV7-9	TRBJ2-3	TRBD1	CASSPGTGGTDTQYF	TGTGCCAGCAGCCCCGGGACAGGAGGCACAGATACGCAGTATTTT
few	TRBV30	TRBJ1-1	-	CAWSASSAAFF	TGTGCCTGGAGTGCCTCAAGCGCGGCTTTCTTT
-	TRBV10-1	TRBJ2-1	TRBD2	CASSGTSGIFF	TGCGCCAGCAGTGGGACTAGCGGAATTTTCTTC
-	TRBV6-6	TRBJ2-4	TRBD1	CASSYRQGPAKNIQYF	TGTGCCAGCAGTTATCGACAGGGACCAGCCAAAAACATTCAGTACTTC
-	TRBV5-1	TRBJ2-3	-	CASSPWVPRGGTDTQYF	TGCGCCAGCAGCCCCTGGGTACCCAGGGGGGGCACAGATACGCAGTATTTT
-	TRBV11-2	TRBJ2-7	-	CASSLVRTRSSYEQYF	TGTGCCAGCAGCTTAGTTCGGACCCGGAGCTCCTACGAGCAGTACTTC
-	TRBV27	TRBJ2-3	-	CASSLSKGARTDTQYF	TGTGCCAGCAGTTTATCGAAAGGGGCGAGAACAGATACGCAGTATTTT
few	TRBV12-1	TRBJ2-5	-	CASSFEDREETQYF	TGTGCCAGCAGCTTTGAGGACAGGGAAGAGACCCAGTACTTC
-	TRBV7-8	TRBJ2-1	-	CASSLIDNEQFF	TGTGCCAGCAGCTTAATAGACAATGAGCAGTTCTTC
few	TRBV28	TRBJ1-5	-	CASLGVTLNQPQHF	TGTGCCAGCTTGGGCGTCACCCTAAATCAGCCCCAGCATTTT
-	TRBV7-9	TRBJ2-7	-	CASSLDPGPYEQYF	TGTGCCAGCAGCTTAGACCCGGGCCCCTACGAGCAGTACTTC